This TCR beta chain emerged from a study of lymphopenia after photon versus proton radiotherapy. Broader study findings: Survival link was tested only in deceased patients; proton benefit remains a possibility. Post-nadir diversity loss with photons came from oligoclonal expansion, particularly CD8+ Temra cells. Under photons, naive T cells and diversity fell while effector/memory populations rose.

Remarks on this clone: Its antigen is undetermined.

V lost 1 base, J lost 4 bases, and 8 bases lay in between. This CDR3 is 14 amino acids long. Germline-derived CDR1 and CDR2 are SGHRS and YFSETQ. Measured with immunoSEQ multiplex PCR; TCRdb has only the in-frame clones, and not every one. This sample has 55,000 to 75,000 clones, with more than 75% found just once. This clonotype originated in a woman in her 70s with pancreatic cancer. V gene TRBV5-1 combines with J gene TRBJ2-2; D possibly uses TRBD1 or TRBD2 (5 bases each). Specimen: peripheral blood, collected from a patient treated with photon-based radiotherapy. The CDR3 bases are TGCGCCAGCAGCTTGTCTGGGACCACCGGGGAGCTGTTTTTT. Its protein is CASSLSGTTGELFF.